This T cell receptor beta chain derives from a study of blood T cell repertoires in COVID-19. About the research overall: Donors in the United States, Italy and Spain gave samples during acute or convalescent COVID-19. In each case, the material was cDNA or gDNA derived from T cells, B-cell-depleted T cells, or PBMCs.

Germline-derived CDR1 and CDR2 are SQVTM and ANQGSEA. Germline trimming cut 5 bases from V and 8 bases from J; bases unmatched to any gene: 4. The CDR3 is 12 residues long. Source study methods: Amplifying reference gene primers gave estimates of nucleated cell counts. The table came from immunoSEQ multiplex PCR; TCRdb's copy has only in-frame clones and leaves some out. That table furnishes V, J and clone size, whereas the DNA furnished D and trimming. The sample records some 59,000 clones, roughly 79% being singletons. The sequence was collected from a woman in her fifties or sixties with acute or convalescent COVID-19. V is TRBV29-1 and J is TRBJ1-4; TRBD1 agrees at 8 bases. What was sequenced was peripheral blood. CDR3 sequence reads: CSVLTGEEKLFF. In DNA form, the CDR3 reads TGCAGCGTTCTGACAGGGGAAGAAAAACTGTTTTTT.